This note documents a single TCR beta chain sequence. The antigen remains unidentified. Clones were sequenced by immunoSEQ multiplex PCR, and TCRdb holds only the in-frame ones, with some missing. The data hold roughly 18,000 clones, with 83% observed a single time. This sample is drawn from a study of CD4+ T cells in melanoma. Study-wide points: Diverse differentiation states were reported for melanoma neoantigen-specific CD4+ T cells. A reported correlation linked neoantigen-specific CD4+ T cells to CD8+, macrophage and B cell function.

The germline V gene has CDR1 LNHDA and CDR2 SQIVND (reference sequence). Germline trimming cut 6 bases from V and 5 bases from J; bases unmatched to any gene: 13. The CDR3 spans 16 residues. Sequencing input: cells from a culture (not recorded whether cultured in vitro). The clonotype was recovered from a human donor with melanoma. The chain recombines TRBV19 with TRBJ2-5; 9 bases map to TRBD1. The CDR3 DNA is TGTGCCAGTAGCCAGACGGACAGGGGATTTTTGGAGACCCAGTACTTC. Amino acids: CASSQTDRGFLETQYF.